The 9 T cell receptor beta chains in this list originate from one sample, sequenced in a study of blood T cells in healthy people across ages. Primers used in a second PCR of roughly 7 to 12 cycles were a sample-barcoded 5' primer and a J-beta primer mix. One entry per CDR3 protein results from TCRdb running MiXCR on the 5' RACE reads. This table has 1.2 million to 1.5 million distinct CDR3 sequences, approximately 63% appearing once. The sample taken for sequencing was blood. Receptor source: a man younger than 35 in good health.

The chain is built from TRBV20-1 and TRBJ2-7, with D unclear. The CDR3 covers 13 residues. CDR1 and CDR2 from the germline V gene are DFQATT and SNEGSKA (reference sequence). V lost 4 bases, J lost 0 bases, and 10 bases lay in between. The chain's CDR3 is CSAITPSSYEQYF. The CDR3 nucleotides are TGCAGTGCTATTACCCCGAGCTCCTACGAGCAGTACTTC.

At least ten counts were recorded for this clonotype. One end of the junction is discordant with germline, which a read error may explain. J is TRBJ2-7 and V is TRBV5-1; tentatively, D is TRBD1 (6 bases). The CDR3 extends over 13 amino acids. Germline V gives CDR1 SGHRS, CDR2 YFSETQ. The CDR3: CASSLDRPYEQYF. CDR3 in DNA: TGTGCCAGCAGTTTGGACAGACCCTACGAGCAGTACTTC.

This rearrangement joins TRBV29-1 to TRBJ2-3, with 8 bases lining up with TRBD2. The CDR3 runs 15 residues. Germline CDR1 and CDR2: SQVTM and ANQGSEA. Trimming cost V 3 bases and J 4 bases; bases outside gene matches: 9. This CDR3 reads CSVESAGGGPDTQYF. The CDR3 DNA follows: TGCAGCGTTGAGTCGGCGGGAGGAGGACCAGATACGCAGTATTTT.

The chain links TRBV5-1 to TRBJ1-1; the D gene is possibly TRBD1 (6 bases). Trimming removed 1 base at V and 7 bases at J, with 8 bases between. From germline, CDR1 is SGHRS and CDR2 YFSETQ. CDR3 length equals 12 residues. CDR3: CASSLTGIEAFF. The CDR3 nucleotides are TGCGCCAGCAGCTTGACAGGGATTGAAGCTTTCTTT.

This clonotype was seen more than once but under ten times. The genes are TRBV6-6 and TRBJ2-5, with D unclear. Germline V gene lookup returns CDR1 MNHNY and CDR2 SVGAGI (reference sequence). V was pared by 6 bases and J by 2 bases, with 10 bases between. The CDR3 consists of 13 residues. This chain's CDR3 is CASSGYRQETQYF. For the CDR3, the DNA is TGTGCCAGCAGCGGTTACAGACAAGAGACCCAGTACTTC.

The chain couples TRBV28 to TRBJ2-1; 9 bases align to TRBD2. Germline trimming cut 6 bases from V and 12 bases from J; bases unmatched to any gene: 15. CDR3 length equals 15 residues. Germline lookup yields CDR1 MDHEN and CDR2 SYDVKM. CDR3 nucleotide sequence: TGTGCCAGCAGCCCCCCCAACCCTCGCGGGGGGGGGCAGTTCTTC. It yields the protein CASSPPNPRGGGQFF. The full variable domain, its missing parts supplied by reference TRBV28 and TRBJ2-1, is DVKVTQSSRYLVKRTGEKVFLECVQDMDHENMFWYRQDPGLGLRLIYFSYDVKMKEKGDIPEGYSVSREKKERFSLILESASTNQTSMYLCASSPPNPRGGGQFFGPGTRLTVL.

This clonotype was seen at least ten times. This chain uses TRBV29-1 with TRBJ2-4; a weak D match, TRBD2 (6 bases). V dropped 7 bases and J dropped 0 bases, with 13 bases sitting between them. This CDR3 is 14 amino acids long. The germline gives CDR1 SQVTM, CDR2 ANQGSEA. Written as DNA, the CDR3 is TGCAGCGCCGCGGAGGGCTTAGCCAAAAACATTCAGTACTTC. This encodes CSAAEGLAKNIQYF.

The rearrangement links TRBV29-1 to TRBJ2-5, with D possibly matching TRBD1 (6 bases). Germline CDR1 and CDR2: SQVTM and ANQGSEA. Trimming cost V 2 bases and J 4 bases, with 11 bases left between them. The CDR3 spans 13 residues. The CDR3: CSVESGQRETQYF. The CDR3 bases are TGCAGCGTTGAATCAGGACAGCGAGAGACCCAGTACTTC.

V usage is TRBV12-3 or TRBV12-4 and J usage is TRBJ1-5; D not certain. V gave up 6 bases and J gave up 5 bases, with 14 bases separating them. The CDR3 is made up of 14 amino acids. CDR3: CASSPDTHDQPQHF. In DNA, the CDR3 is TGTGCCAGCAGCCCTGACACCCACGATCAGCCCCAGCATTTT.